These 10 T cell receptor beta chains share one sample of origin, sequenced in a study of blood T cell repertoires in COVID-19. Some clones are missing from TCRdb's copy, which holds only in-frame ones; the method was immunoSEQ multiplex PCR. Seen here are 250,000 to 300,000 clones, around 88% observed once, and the top ten hold around 13%. The sample taken for sequencing was peripheral blood. These receptors originate from a woman between 70 and 85 years old with COVID-19, enrolled during active disease.

The chain links TRBV28 to TRBJ1-2; D is possibly TRBD1 (6 bases). Germline CDR1 is MDHEN and CDR2 is SYDVKM. Deletions cut 2 bases from V and 4 bases from J, with 17 bases between. The CDR3 extends over 16 amino acids. The CDR3 DNA sequence: TGTGCCAGCAGTTTAGGAACCCACGGACAGTCCTATGGCTACACCTTC. It is translated as CASSLGTHGQSYGYTF.

The chain is built from TRBV12-5 and TRBJ1-4; weak D call: TRBD1 (5 bases). Trimming pared 9 bases from V and 7 bases from J, leaving 12 bases between. Germline V gene sequence: CDR1 LGHNT, CDR2 FRNRAP. CDR3 length equals 12 residues. The CDR3 sequence is CASRTTGEKLFF. CDR3 DNA sequence: TGTGCTAGCCGGACAACCGGTGAAAAACTGTTTTTT.

The DNA of the CDR3 is TGTGCCAGCAGCGTCCCGGGGAACACCGGGGAGCTGTTTTTT. Its translation: CASSVPGNTGELFF. V and J are TRBV9 and TRBJ2-2, with unresolved D. Germline CDR1 and CDR2: SGDLS and YYNGEE. CDR3 length: 14 residues. Trimming removed 2 bases at V and 1 base at J, with 6 bases between. The full variable domain, in which reference TRBV9 and TRBJ2-2 provide the parts outside the CDR3, is DSGVTQTPKHLITATGQRVTLRCSPRSGDLSVYWYQQSLDQGLQFLIQYYNGEERAKGNILERFSAQQFPDLHSELNLSSLELGDSALYFCASSVPGNTGELFFGEGSRLTVL.

The V gene is TRBV10-3, the J gene TRBJ1-1, with D perhaps matching TRBD1 (6 bases). Germline V CDR1 and CDR2: ENHRY, SYGVKD. The CDR3 extends over 13 amino acids. The V end was cut by 8 bases, the J end by 7 bases, with 17 bases between. CDR3 region: CAIGQDSPLEAFF. The CDR3 region has the DNA TGTGCCATCGGCCAGGACAGTCCCCTTGAAGCTTTCTTT.

The chain recombines TRBV18 with TRBJ1-1; D remains ambiguous. This CDR3 has 14 residues. V lost 5 bases to trimming and J lost 7 bases, with 17 bases between them. Germline CDR1 reads KGHSH; CDR2 reads LQKENI. The CDR3 is CASSSFGSRVEAFF. The DNA for the CDR3 is TGTGCCAGCTCATCCTTCGGTAGTCGGGTTGAAGCTTTCTTT.

A few counts support this clone. This chain uses TRBV5-1 with TRBJ1-2, with 7 bases identical to TRBD1. The CDR3 contains 15 residues. Looked up from germline, CDR1 is SGHRS and CDR2 is YFSETQ. The V and J ends lost 3 bases and 5 bases, in that order; junction bases with no gene match: 10. The CDR3 region has the DNA TGCGCCAGCAGCTGGAAGCCTGACAGGGAGTATGGCTACACCTTC. Translating gives CASSWKPDREYGYTF.

The J gene is TRBJ2-3, the V gene TRBV23-1; TRBD1 is a possible D gene (5 bases). TRBV23-1 is noted as an ORF with a role that remains uncertain. The CDR3 has 18 amino acids. Trimming took off 2 bases at V and 0 bases at J, with 18 bases between the two ends. The CDR3 is CASSQIQRQLTSTDTQYF. The CDR3 region has the DNA TGCGCCAGCAGTCAAATACAACGACAGCTTACTAGCACAGATACGCAGTATTTT.

This clone turned up a few times. The rearrangement joins TRBV9 to TRBJ2-2, with D perhaps matching TRBD1 (6 bases). Looked up from germline, CDR1 is SGDLS and CDR2 is YYNGEE. Trimming took off 4 bases at V and 1 base at J, with 11 bases between the two ends. The CDR3 loop spans 15 amino acids. Here the CDR3 DNA reads TGTGCCAGCAGCCCCAGGGGACAGAACACCGGGGAGCTGTTTTTT. Translating gives CASSPRGQNTGELFF.

The rearrangement links TRBV28 to TRBJ1-1; 7 nucleotides agree with TRBD1. Germline V gene sequence: CDR1 MDHEN, CDR2 SYDVKM. The CDR3 is made up of 14 amino acids. With 6 bases clipped from V and 7 bases from J, the junction kept 11 bases outside the gene matches. CDR3 sequence (DNA): TGTGCCAGCAGCCGGACAGGTGAAGTTAGTGAAGCTTTCTTT. Translated, it gives CASSRTGEVSEAFF.

The gene calls are TRBV19 and TRBJ2-3; D not resolved. Trimming took off 6 bases at V and 1 base at J, with 11 bases between the two ends. Per the germline V gene, CDR1 is LNHDA and CDR2 is SQIVND (reference sequence). The CDR3 length is 14 residues. The chain's CDR3 is CASSGTDRTDTQYF. The CDR3 nucleotides are TGTGCCAGTAGCGGAACAGACCGCACAGATACGCAGTATTTT.